The 11 T cell receptor beta chains in this list originate from one sample, sequenced in a study of control samples from healthy donors and cancer patients. Produced via immunoSEQ multiplex PCR; TCRdb's table is partial and in-frame only. Among 250,000 to 300,000 clones, roughly 87% were seen once, and the ten largest hold about 14%. The specimen was PBMCs. These receptors were obtained from a woman aged 55-70 years with lung cancer.

This chain uses TRBV6-1 with TRBJ1-3; D is uncertain. V lost 3 bases to trimming and J lost 0 bases, with 12 bases between them. The CDR3 length is 16 residues. The germline CDR1 and CDR2 sequences are MNHNS and SASEGT. The CDR3 DNA reads TGTGCCAGCAGTGATGTGCAACTAATCTCTGGAAACACCATATATTTT. Its translation is CASSDVQLISGNTIYF.

This clone was detected once. This chain links TRBV6-5 with TRBJ2-2; 8 bases fit TRBD1. Trimming removed 6 bases from V and 4 bases from J; junction bases left unmatched: 4. Per germline, CDR1 MNHEY and CDR2 SVGAGI. This CDR3 region has 14 residues. CDR3 loop: CASRSTGGTGELFF. The CDR3 bases are TGTGCCAGCAGAAGCACAGGGGGCACCGGGGAGCTGTTTTTT.

The chain joins TRBV19 to TRBJ2-5, with D tentatively TRBD1 (5 bases). The CDR3 has 12 residues. Germline-derived CDR1 and CDR2 are LNHDA and SQIVND (reference sequence). V lost 3 bases, J lost 7 bases, and 9 bases lay in between. CDR3: CASSIHQGTQYF. The CDR3 region has the DNA TGTGCCAGTAGTATCCACCAGGGGACCCAGTACTTC.

The V call is TRBV30, the J call TRBJ1-5; D gene ambiguous. This CDR3 comprises 11 residues. Trimming took off 0 bases at V and 9 bases at J, with 6 bases between the two ends. Germline V gene lookup returns CDR1 GTSNPN and CDR2 SVGIG (reference sequence). CDR3 coding DNA: TGTGCCTGGAGTGTTCATGGGCCCCAGCATTTT. Translated, it gives CAWSVHGPQHF.

The chain recombines TRBV3-1 (or the pseudogene TRBV3-2) with TRBJ1-1; possible D gene TRBD1, 6 bases. This CDR3 is built from 16 residues. V dropped 1 base and J dropped 0 bases, with 12 bases sitting between them. Germline V gene sequence: CDR1 LGHDT, CDR2 YNNKEL (reference sequence). Here the CDR3 DNA reads TGTGCCAGCAGCCAAGGTAGGGGGGGGATGAACACTGAAGCTTTCTTT. It specifies CASSQGRGGMNTEAFF.

The rearrangement links TRBV28 to TRBJ2-7, with D unclear. V was clipped by 4 bases and J by 1 base, with 17 bases between them. The CDR3 spans 16 residues. Germline CDR1 is MDHEN and CDR2 is SYDVKM. The CDR3, as DNA: TGTGCCAGCAGTTCCCCCAGTAGTCCCGGATCCTACGAGCAGTACTTC. It is translated as CASSSPSSPGSYEQYF. Based on the CDR3 plus reference TRBV28 and TRBJ2-7, the full variable domain is DVKVTQSSRYLVKRTGEKVFLECVQDMDHENMFWYRQDPGLGLRLIYFSYDVKMKEKGDIPEGYSVSREKKERFSLILESASTNQTSMYLCASSSPSSPGSYEQYFGPGTRLTVT.

The rearrangement joins TRBV19 to TRBJ2-2; TRBD2 aligns across 8 bases. The ends lost 3 bases at V and 3 bases at J; junction bases unmatched: 6. The CDR3 length is 16 residues. From germline, CDR1 is LNHDA and CDR2 SQIVND (reference sequence). This chain's CDR3 is CASSMAGGVDTGELFF. DNA of the CDR3: TGTGCCAGTAGTATGGCCGGGGGGGTGGACACCGGGGAGCTGTTTTTT.

This rearrangement joins TRBV27 to TRBJ1-1; tentatively, D is TRBD1 (5 bases). CDR3 length: 14 amino acids. Trimming cost V 6 bases and J 4 bases, with 15 bases left between them. Germline V lookup: CDR1 MNHEY, CDR2 SMNVEV (reference sequence). This CDR3 reads CASRLGRVGTEAFF. The CDR3 DNA follows: TGTGCCAGCAGGCTGGGACGGGTGGGCACTGAAGCTTTCTTT.

This sequence joins TRBV3-1 (or the pseudogene TRBV3-2) and TRBJ1-1; D is ambiguous. The CDR3 is 14 residues long. The ends were cut back, 4 bases at V and 0 bases at J, with 9 bases in the middle. CDR1 and CDR2 from the germline V gene are LGHDT and YNNKEL (reference sequence). In DNA, the CDR3 is TGTGCCAGCAGCCCCGGTGGTGTGAACACTGAAGCTTTCTTT. Translating gives CASSPGGVNTEAFF.

Concerning this clone itself: This is likely a read error, given that the CDR3 carries no conserved phenylalanine or tryptophan at its end. Because the CDR3's place on the DNA is in doubt, the DNA is left out and the CDR3 is given as listed by TCRdb. V and J are TRBV18 and TRBJ2-2; the table calls TRBD1, which could not be checked here. Germline V gene data show CDR1 as KGHSH and CDR2 as LQKENI. The CDR3 length equals 11 residues, ends included. The CDR3: CASSPGGQMLI.

The chain uses TRBV10-3 and TRBJ1-5; D remains unclear. CDR1 is ENHRY, CDR2 SYGVKD, per germline. Trimming pared 2 bases from V and 0 bases from J, leaving 2 bases between. The CDR3 spans 13 residues. The DNA of the CDR3 is TGTGCCATCAGTGAGGGTAGCAATCAGCCCCAGCATTTT. Its protein is CAISEGSNQPQHF.